Below are 18 T cell receptor beta chains sequenced from a single sample in a study of blood T cell repertoires in COVID-19. Using immunoSEQ multiplex PCR, the repertoire was profiled, and TCRdb retains in-frame clones only, with some absent. Of roughly 230,000 clones listed, roughly 80% are singletons. The sample was peripheral blood. The receptors were gathered from an elderly woman with acute or convalescent COVID-19.

The V call is TRBV16, the J call TRBJ1-3, with unresolved D. Per the germline V gene, CDR1 is KGHSY and CDR2 is FQNENV. There are 15 residues in the CDR3. V lost 5 bases, J lost 2 bases, and 13 bases lay in between. The DNA of the CDR3 is TGTGCCAGCAGCTCATTAGAGGGCCCTGGAAACACCATATATTTT. Its protein product is CASSSLEGPGNTIYF.

This sequence joins TRBV6-1 and TRBJ2-7; TRBD1 matches at 7 bases. Germline-derived CDR1 and CDR2 are MNHNS and SASEGT. V was clipped by 0 bases and J by 2 bases; unmatched bases: 4. The CDR3 runs 15 residues. DNA of the CDR3: TGTGCCAGCAGTGAAGCTTTGGGACAGCCCTACGAGCAGTACTTC. This codes for CASSEALGQPYEQYF.

J is TRBJ1-1 and V is TRBV2; a weak D match, TRBD1 (5 bases). The CDR3 has 13 amino acids. Germline V lookup: CDR1 SNHLY, CDR2 FYNNEI. V was trimmed by 6 bases and J by 3 bases, leaving 11 bases between them. The CDR3 DNA reads TGTGCCAGCAGCGTTGACAGTTACACTGAAGCTTTCTTT. Protein sequence: CASSVDSYTEAFF. Combining the CDR3 with reference TRBV2 and TRBJ1-1 gives the whole variable domain EPEVTQTPSHQVTQMGQEVILRCVPISNHLYFYWYRQILGQKVEFLVSFYNNEISEKSEIFDDQFSVERPDGSNFTLKIRSTKLEDSAMYFCASSVDSYTEAFFGQGTRLTVV.

This clone was observed once. The CDR3 is CASSGGWTGAGANVLTF. CDR3 DNA: TGCGCCAGCAGCGGCGGTTGGACAGGGGCTGGGGCCAACGTCCTGACTTTC. This sequence joins TRBV5-1 and TRBJ2-6; the match to TRBD1 covers 9 bases. V lost 4 bases to trimming and J lost 2 bases; unmatched junction nucleotides: 7. Germline loops: CDR1 SGHRS, CDR2 YFSETQ. CDR3 size: 17 residues.

The chain has TRBV29-1 and TRBJ2-3, with 7 bases matching TRBD1. The CDR3 is 14 residues long. Trimming removed 6 bases from V and 0 bases from J; junction bases left unmatched: 6. Germline loops: CDR1 SQVTM, CDR2 ANQGSEA. The DNA of the CDR3 is TGCAGCGTCCGGCAGGGGGTTAGCACAGATACGCAGTATTTT. Translated: CSVRQGVSTDTQYF.

This chain uses TRBV11-2 with TRBJ2-7; D gene ambiguous. This CDR3 spans 13 amino acids. Looked up from germline, CDR1 is SGHAT and CDR2 is FQNNGV. Trimming removed 0 bases from V and 2 bases from J, with 5 bases in between. The CDR3 coding sequence is TGTGCCAGCAGCTTAGATTCTCCCTACGAGCAGTACTTC. Translation gives CASSLDSPYEQYF.

V gene TRBV5-6 combines with J gene TRBJ2-1; maybe TRBD2 (6 bases). Germline lookup yields CDR1 SGHDT and CDR2 YYEEEE. The CDR3 has 17 amino acids. Trimming shortened V by 3 bases and J by 2 bases, and 18 bases separated the two germline ends. The CDR3 DNA is TGTGCCAGCAGCTGGGGGATCGGGAGACCAACCTACAATGAGCAGTTCTTC. As protein: CASSWGIGRPTYNEQFF.

The J gene is TRBJ2-5, the V gene TRBV18; TRBD2 matches at 10 bases. The germline V gene has CDR1 KGHSH and CDR2 LQKENI. This CDR3 has 15 amino acids. V was pared by 6 bases and J by 0 bases, with 4 bases of the junction left unmatched. This CDR3 reads CASSLAGGYQETQYF. The CDR3 region has the DNA TGTGCCAGCTCCTTAGCGGGAGGCTACCAAGAGACCCAGTACTTC.

V gene TRBV15 combines with J gene TRBJ2-1; 8 nucleotides align to TRBD2. The CDR3 consists of 16 residues. Germline CDR1 LNHNV, CDR2 YYDKDF (reference sequence). The V segment lost 3 bases and the J segment 2 bases; nucleotides outside the gene matches: 6. CDR3 in DNA: TGTGCCACCAGCAGCGGGGGGGCAGTCACCTACAATGAGCAGTTCTTC. This gives the protein CATSSGGAVTYNEQFF.

The J gene is TRBJ1-4, the V gene TRBV18, with 9 nucleotides matching TRBD1. The CDR3 extends over 18 amino acids. Germline lookup yields CDR1 KGHSH and CDR2 LQKENI. V trimming: 4 bases; J trimming: 0 bases; junction bases outside the gene matches: 9. The CDR3 nucleotides are TGTGCCAGCTCACTACATCAACAGGGGGCATCAACTAATGAAAAACTGTTTTTT. Encoded protein: CASSLHQQGASTNEKLFF.

The chain couples TRBV6-2 or TRBV6-3 to TRBJ1-2, with 12 positions matching TRBD1. This CDR3 is built from 16 residues. Per the germline V gene, CDR1 is MNHEY and CDR2 is SVGEGT. V shed 5 bases, J shed 2 bases, and the junction held 6 bases outside the gene matches. The CDR3 region has the DNA TGTGCCAGCAGTGCCCGGGACAGGGGGCCAAACTATGGCTACACCTTC. It is translated as CASSARDRGPNYGYTF.

The gene calls are TRBV19 and TRBJ2-7, with 9 bases fitting TRBD1. V lost 4 bases and J lost 5; bases outside the gene matches: 9. Germline V CDR1 and CDR2: LNHDA, SQIVND (reference sequence). This CDR3 has 15 amino acids. The CDR3 bases are TGTGCCAGTAGTACCTCCGGGACAGGGTCCAACGAGCAGTACTTC. It specifies CASSTSGTGSNEQYF. The full variable domain, in which reference TRBV19 and TRBJ2-7 provide the parts outside the CDR3, is DGGITQSPKYLFRKEGQNVTLSCEQNLNHDAMYWYRQDPGQGLRLIYYSQIVNDFQKGDIAEGYSVSREKKESFPLTVTSAQKNPTAFYLCASSTSGTGSNEQYFGPGTRLTVT.

The chain recombines TRBV7-7 with TRBJ2-2; 10 bases match TRBD2. The germline CDR1 and CDR2 sequences are SSHAT and FNYEAQ (reference sequence). This CDR3 is built from 18 residues. The V gene end was trimmed by 0 bases and the J gene end by 0 bases; junction bases not matched to a gene: 4. This CDR3 reads CASSLALAGAANTGELFF. Written as DNA, the CDR3 is TGTGCCAGCAGCTTAGCGCTAGCGGGGGCCGCGAACACCGGGGAGCTGTTTTTT.

This sequence joins TRBV16 and TRBJ2-5; 7 bases line up with TRBD2. The CDR3 covers 14 residues. Germline V gene data show CDR1 as KGHSY and CDR2 as FQNENV. J gave up 4 bases and V 7 bases, and 9 bases lay outside the gene matches. The CDR3 DNA sequence: TGTGCCAGCACCCCGAGTCCGGGAGGAGAGACCCAGTACTTC. As protein: CASTPSPGGETQYF.

The CDR3 spells CASSLNRVIRYGYTF. The CDR3 nucleotides are TGTGCCAGCAGCTTAAACAGGGTGATTCGCTATGGCTACACCTTC. The rearrangement uses TRBV11-2 and TRBJ1-2; D possibly corresponds to TRBD1 (6 bases). CDR3 length: 15 amino acids. CDR1 SGHAT and CDR2 FQNNGV come from the germline V gene. Trimming pared 2 bases from V and 4 bases from J, leaving 14 bases between. Variable domain in full (rest from reference TRBV11-2 and TRBJ1-2): EAGVAQSPRYKIIEKRQSVAFWCNPISGHATLYWYQQILGQGPKLLIQFQNNGVVDDSQLPKDRFSAERLKGVDSTLKIQPAKLEDSAVYLCASSLNRVIRYGYTFGSGTRLTVV.

This clone was observed a single time. The chain combines TRBV6-5 with TRBJ2-5, with TRBD1 identical over 8 bases. Unmatched junction bases numbered 5, after V lost 6 bases and J lost 5 bases. The CDR3 sequence is 13 residues long. The germline V gene encodes CDR1 MNHEY and CDR2 SVGAGI. The CDR3, as DNA: TGTGCCAGCAGGGCACAGGGGGTGGAGACCCAGTACTTC. Its protein product is CASRAQGVETQYF.

About this clone: The sample has other DNA sequences that encode this CDR3 too. V usage is TRBV7-2 and J usage is TRBJ2-7, with 8 bases matching TRBD2. The germline V gene encodes CDR1 SGHTA and CDR2 FQGNSA. J was trimmed by 2 bases and V by 4 bases; bases with no gene match: 7. The CDR3 extends over 15 amino acids. CDR3: CASSSRRGGTYEQYF. As DNA, the CDR3 is TGTGCCAGCAGCTCCCGACGGGGGGGGACCTACGAGCAGTACTTC.

J is TRBJ1-6 and V is TRBV10-3; 7 nucleotides line up with TRBD1. The CDR3 consists of 16 residues. The V and J ends lost 2 bases and 5 bases, in that order; junction bases with no gene match: 6. Germline loops: CDR1 ENHRY, CDR2 SYGVKD. CDR3 sequence: CAISENVGGHNSPLHF. CDR3 sequence (DNA): TGTGCCATCAGTGAGAATGTAGGGGGCCATAATTCACCCCTCCACTTT.